Below, 12 T cell receptor beta chains from the same sample are listed, as sequenced in a study of blood T cell repertoires in COVID-19. The table came from immunoSEQ multiplex PCR; TCRdb's copy has only in-frame clones and leaves some out. The data show 99,000 or so clones, 86% seen once. Source material: peripheral blood. These receptors all come from a woman between 55 and 75 years old in a cohort sampled during active or convalescent COVID-19.

The chain uses TRBV2 and TRBJ1-3; TRBD1 matches 8 bases. V trimming: 10 bases; J trimming: 4 bases; junction bases outside the gene matches: 12. Germline CDR1 SNHLY, CDR2 FYNNEI. The CDR3 runs 15 residues. CDR3 coding DNA: TGTGCCATCCCCCTCGGGACAGGAGCCGGAAACACCATATATTTT. Translating gives CAIPLGTGAGNTIYF.

The rearrangement joins TRBV18 to TRBJ2-5; D gene unclear. The germline CDR1 and CDR2 sequences are KGHSH and LQKENI. CDR3 length: 14 residues. The V end was cut by 6 bases, the J end by 2 bases, with 13 bases between. The DNA of the CDR3 is TGTGCCAGCTCGCCATCAACACGACAAGAGACCCAGTACTTC. Translation gives CASSPSTRQETQYF.

The chain combines TRBV28 with TRBJ2-6, with 11 bases identical to TRBD1. The CDR3 is 19 residues long. The ends lost 3 bases at V and 3 bases at J; junction bases unmatched: 10. In germline, CDR1 is MDHEN, CDR2 SYDVKM. The CDR3 protein is CASSFLPGQGASGANVLTF. CDR3 DNA sequence: TGTGCCAGCAGTTTTCTTCCCGGACAGGGGGCGAGTGGGGCCAACGTCCTGACTTTC. Looking up the rest from reference TRBV28 and TRBJ2-6 gives the full variable domain: DVKVTQSSRYLVKRTGEKVFLECVQDMDHENMFWYRQDPGLGLRLIYFSYDVKMKEKGDIPEGYSVSREKKERFSLILESASTNQTSMYLCASSFLPGQGASGANVLTFGAGSRLTVL.

The J gene is TRBJ1-1, the V gene TRBV6-1; maybe TRBD1 (6 bases). Trimming pared 3 bases from V and 5 bases from J, leaving 10 bases between. Germline values: CDR1 MNHNS, CDR2 SASEGT. The CDR3 loop spans 13 amino acids. This CDR3 is CASSDRGTTEAFF. The CDR3 DNA reads as TGTGCCAGCAGTGACAGGGGAACGACTGAAGCTTTCTTT.

V usage is TRBV9 and J usage is TRBJ1-2, with 10 nucleotides matching TRBD1. The V segment lost 0 bases and the J segment 4 bases; nucleotides outside the gene matches: 9. The CDR3 loop spans 17 amino acids. CDR1 SGDLS and CDR2 YYNGEE come from the germline V gene. In nucleotides, the CDR3 is TGTGCCAGCAGCGTAGCCCCAGACAGGGGGCGCAGCTATGGCTACACCTTC. Translated, it gives CASSVAPDRGRSYGYTF.

This chain uses TRBV7-2 with TRBJ2-1, with TRBD2 matching over 9 bases. Losses at the gene ends were 2 bases for V and 10 bases for J; bases not matched to a gene: 12. Germline V CDR1 and CDR2: SGHTA, FQGNSA. The CDR3 length is 16 residues. The CDR3 region is CASSLWGLALGGEQFF. CDR3 coding DNA: TGTGCCAGCAGCTTATGGGGACTAGCCCTGGGGGGCGAGCAGTTCTTC.

The chain carries TRBV27 and TRBJ2-1; 12 positions match TRBD1. Germline CDR1 is MNHEY and CDR2 is SMNVEV (reference sequence). After removal of 5 bases from V and 7 bases from J, the junction contained 6 bases not matched to a gene. The CDR3 is made up of 15 amino acids. Here the CDR3 reads CASSVGQGARNEQFF. In DNA, the CDR3 is TGTGCCAGCAGTGTGGGACAGGGGGCGCGAAATGAGCAGTTCTTC.

V and J are TRBV30 and TRBJ1-2, with TRBD1 identical over 8 bases. Trimming removed 7 bases from V and 4 bases from J; junction bases left unmatched: 8. CDR3 length: 13 amino acids. Germline V gene sequence: CDR1 GTSNPN, CDR2 SVGIG (reference sequence). The CDR3 is CASLTGTGYGYTF. The CDR3 region has the DNA TGTGCCTCTTTGACCGGGACAGGCTATGGCTACACCTTC.

V usage is TRBV5-6 and J usage is TRBJ2-3, with D perhaps TRBD2 (5 bases). The CDR3 loop spans 16 amino acids. Germline CDR1 reads SGHDT; CDR2 reads YYEEEE. V lost 3 bases and J lost 4, with 18 bases in between. The CDR3 DNA reads TGTGCCAGCAGCTCACCCCCGGGGTATGAGGCAGATACGCAGTATTTT. It is translated as CASSSPPGYEADTQYF.

The J gene is TRBJ2-7, the V gene TRBV5-1; D gene unclear. V lost 0 bases and J 9 bases, leaving 10 bases between the germline ends. Germline V gene data show CDR1 as SGHRS and CDR2 as YFSETQ. CDR3 length: 12 residues. CDR3 in DNA: TGCGCCAGCAGCTTGGTTGGGCAGACGCAGTACTTC. This codes for CASSLVGQTQYF.

The table lists this clone with a few counts. V is TRBV4-2 and J is TRBJ2-7; D is undetermined. Trimming removed 4 bases at V and 2 bases at J, with 12 bases between. The CDR3 has 14 amino acids. Germline loops: CDR1 LGHNA, CDR2 YNFKEQ. The CDR3: CASSRSEMAYEQYF. DNA for the CDR3: TGTGCCAGCAGCCGATCGGAGATGGCCTACGAGCAGTACTTC.

This chain uses TRBV6-5 with TRBJ1-2; weak D call: TRBD1 (5 bases). Per the germline V gene, CDR1 is MNHEY and CDR2 is SVGAGI. Deletions cut 2 bases from V and 1 base from J, with 11 bases between. The CDR3 extends over 15 amino acids. This CDR3 reads CASSYRQTLNYGYTF. The CDR3 DNA is TGTGCCAGCAGTTACCGACAGACCCTTAACTATGGCTACACCTTC.